This T cell receptor (beta chain) was sequenced during a study of blood T cell repertoires in COVID-19. Here immunoSEQ multiplex PCR was the method, and the copy in TCRdb shows in-frame clones only, minus some. The sample holds some 290,000 clones, approximately 91% seen once. Per germline, CDR1 SQVTM and CDR2 ANQGSEA. J lost 6 bases, V lost 6 bases, and 9 bases had no gene match. The CDR3 covers 13 residues. Cohorts were determined from participant-reported clinical history. The receptor comes from a woman aged 35 to 49 with acute COVID-19. What was sequenced was PBMCs or T cells enriched from blood (not recorded which). This chain links TRBV29-1 with TRBJ2-7, with 9 bases identical to TRBD1. CDR3 coding DNA: TGCAGCGTCTCACAGGGGGCGGGGATCGAGCAGTACTTC. Translating gives CSVSQGAGIEQYF.